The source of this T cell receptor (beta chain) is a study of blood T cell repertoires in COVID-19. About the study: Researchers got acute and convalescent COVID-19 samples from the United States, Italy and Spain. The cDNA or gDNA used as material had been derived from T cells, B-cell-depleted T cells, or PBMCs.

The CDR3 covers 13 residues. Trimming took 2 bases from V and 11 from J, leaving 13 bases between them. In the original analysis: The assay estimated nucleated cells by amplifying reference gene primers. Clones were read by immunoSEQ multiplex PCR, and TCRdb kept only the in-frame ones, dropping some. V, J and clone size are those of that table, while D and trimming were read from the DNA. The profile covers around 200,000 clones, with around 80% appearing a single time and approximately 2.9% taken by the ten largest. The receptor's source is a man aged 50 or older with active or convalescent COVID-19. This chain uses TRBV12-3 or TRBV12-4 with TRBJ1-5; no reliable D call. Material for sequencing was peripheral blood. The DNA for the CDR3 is TGTGCCAGCAGTTTACAAGGTACGCGGGCCCAGCATTTT. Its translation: CASSLQGTRAQHF.